What follows are 6 T cell receptor beta chains derived from one specimen sequenced in a study of blood T cell repertoires in COVID-19. Using immunoSEQ multiplex PCR, the repertoire was profiled, and TCRdb retains in-frame clones only, with some absent. The sample contains around 470,000 clones, roughly 91% of which appear only once. The material sequenced was PBMCs or T cells enriched from blood (not recorded which). All receptors come from a man younger than 35 who had recovered from COVID-19.

This clone was counted once. The gene calls are TRBV29-1 and TRBJ2-7; 8 bases line up with TRBD2. Germline trimming cut 4 bases from V and 3 bases from J; bases unmatched to any gene: 5. The CDR3 contains 13 residues. Germline V gene data show CDR1 as SQVTM and CDR2 as ANQGSEA. In DNA, the CDR3 is TGCAGCGTTGGCGGGGGGCCAAACTACGAGCAGTACTTC. Translating gives CSVGGGPNYEQYF.

The V gene is TRBV7-9, the J gene TRBJ1-3; D unclear. The V end lost 5 bases, the J end lost 0 bases, and 11 bases lay between the germline ends. Germline V gene lookup returns CDR1 SEHNR and CDR2 FQNEAQ (reference sequence). This CDR3 comprises 15 residues. The CDR3 DNA is TGTGCCAGCAGCCCTCCTGGGAGCTCTGGAAACACCATATATTTT. Its translation: CASSPPGSSGNTIYF.

J is TRBJ1-4 and V is TRBV6-1, with unresolved D. The CDR3 has 14 amino acids. The V end was cut by 3 bases, the J end by 7 bases, with 12 bases between. Germline V lookup: CDR1 MNHNS, CDR2 SASEGT. CDR3: CASSEGRPTEKLFF. The CDR3 bases are TGTGCCAGCAGTGAGGGGAGGCCCACTGAAAAACTGTTTTTT.

The chain combines TRBV28 with TRBJ1-3; D is possibly TRBD1 (6 bases). Per germline, CDR1 MDHEN and CDR2 SYDVKM. The germline V and J ends were trimmed by 3 bases and 6 bases, with 12 bases remaining between them. The CDR3 contains 14 residues. The CDR3 here is CASSFGGAQNTIYF. CDR3 coding DNA: TGTGCCAGCAGTTTTGGGGGGGCCCAAAACACCATATATTTT. Using reference TRBV28 and TRBJ1-3 for the parts outside the CDR3, the full variable domain is DVKVTQSSRYLVKRTGEKVFLECVQDMDHENMFWYRQDPGLGLRLIYFSYDVKMKEKGDIPEGYSVSREKKERFSLILESASTNQTSMYLCASSFGGAQNTIYFGEGSWLTVV.

The J gene is TRBJ2-1, the V gene TRBV3-1 (or the pseudogene TRBV3-2), with 11 nucleotides matching TRBD2. The CDR3 totals 18 residues. CDR1 LGHDT and CDR2 YNNKEL come from the germline V gene (reference sequence). Trimming took 1 base from V and 9 from J; bases not matched to a gene: 14. CDR3 bases: TGTGCCAGCAGCCAAGGCCCCGCAACTAGCGGGAGTGTGGGTGAGCAGTTCTTC. Amino acid sequence: CASSQGPATSGSVGEQFF.

The V and J genes are TRBV18 and TRBJ2-7; TRBD2 is a possible D gene (6 bases). V lost 0 bases, J lost 2 bases, and 8 bases lay in between. CDR3 length: 14 residues. Germline CDR1 KGHSH, CDR2 LQKENI. The CDR3 DNA is TGTGCCAGCTCACCACCGGGACTTACCTACGAGCAGTACTTC. Translating it yields CASSPPGLTYEQYF.